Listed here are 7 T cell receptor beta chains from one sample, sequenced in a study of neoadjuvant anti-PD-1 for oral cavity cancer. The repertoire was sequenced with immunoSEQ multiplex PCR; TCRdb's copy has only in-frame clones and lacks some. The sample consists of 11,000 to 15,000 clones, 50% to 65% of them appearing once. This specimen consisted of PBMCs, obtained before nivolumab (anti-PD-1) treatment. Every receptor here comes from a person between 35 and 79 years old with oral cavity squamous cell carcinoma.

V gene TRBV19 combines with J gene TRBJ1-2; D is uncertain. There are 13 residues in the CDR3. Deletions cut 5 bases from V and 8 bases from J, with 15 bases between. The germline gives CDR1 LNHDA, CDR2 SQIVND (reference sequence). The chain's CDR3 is CASSPGPRQGYTF. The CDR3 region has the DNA TGTGCCAGTAGTCCGGGCCCCCGCCAAGGCTACACCTTC. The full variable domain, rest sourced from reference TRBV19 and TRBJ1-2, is DGGITQSPKYLFRKEGQNVTLSCEQNLNHDAMYWYRQDPGQGLRLIYYSQIVNDFQKGDIAEGYSVSREKKESFPLTVTSAQKNPTAFYLCASSPGPRQGYTFGSGTRLTVV.

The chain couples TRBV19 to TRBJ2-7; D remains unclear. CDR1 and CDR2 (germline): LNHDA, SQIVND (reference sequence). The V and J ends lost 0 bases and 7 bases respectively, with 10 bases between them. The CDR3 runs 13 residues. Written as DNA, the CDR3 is TGTGCCAGTAGTATAGATCGCCTTAAGGAGCAGTACTTC. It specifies CASSIDRLKEQYF.

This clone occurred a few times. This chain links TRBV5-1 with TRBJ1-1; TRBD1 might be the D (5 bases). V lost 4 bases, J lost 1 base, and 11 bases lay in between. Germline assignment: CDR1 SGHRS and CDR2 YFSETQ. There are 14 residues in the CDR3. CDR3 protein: CASSPDRPNTEAFF. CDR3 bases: TGCGCCAGCAGCCCCGACAGACCGAACACTGAAGCTTTCTTT. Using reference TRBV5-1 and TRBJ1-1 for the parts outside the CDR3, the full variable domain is KAGVTQTPRYLIKTRGQQVTLSCSPISGHRSVSWYQQTPGQGLQFLFEYFSETQRNKGNFPGRFSGRQFSNSRSEMNVSTLELGDSALYLCASSPDRPNTEAFFGQGTRLTVV.

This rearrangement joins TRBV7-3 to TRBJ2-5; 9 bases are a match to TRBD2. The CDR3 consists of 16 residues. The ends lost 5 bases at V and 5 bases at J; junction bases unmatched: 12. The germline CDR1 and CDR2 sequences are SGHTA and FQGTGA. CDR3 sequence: CASSQRLAAKGETQYF. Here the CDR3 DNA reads TGTGCCAGCAGCCAACGACTAGCGGCAAAGGGGGAGACCCAGTACTTC.

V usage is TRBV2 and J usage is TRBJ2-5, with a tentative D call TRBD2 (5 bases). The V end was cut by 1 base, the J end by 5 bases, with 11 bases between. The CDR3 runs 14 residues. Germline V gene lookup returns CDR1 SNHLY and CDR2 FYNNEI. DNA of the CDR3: TGTGCCAGCAGTGAAGTACAGCGGAGGGAGACCCAGTACTTC. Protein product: CASSEVQRRETQYF.

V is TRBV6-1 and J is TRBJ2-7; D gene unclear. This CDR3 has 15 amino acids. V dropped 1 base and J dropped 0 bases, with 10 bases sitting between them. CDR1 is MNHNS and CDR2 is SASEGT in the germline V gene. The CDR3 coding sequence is TGTGCCAGCAGTGAAGGACATGGTAGCTCCTACGAGCAGTACTTC. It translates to CASSEGHGSSYEQYF.

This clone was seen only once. The CDR3, as DNA: TGTGCCAGCAGCCCCCAGATTTCTGGAAACACCATATATTTT. It is translated as CASSPQISGNTIYF. The rearrangement uses TRBV7-6 and TRBJ1-3, with D unclear. CDR3 length equals 14 residues. Trimming stripped 5 bases from V and 1 base from J, with 9 bases between. Germline CDR1 SGHVS, CDR2 FNYEAQ.